One TCR beta chain is described in this entry. Its antigen is not identified. The sample is drawn from a study of T cells in Graves' hyperthyroidism and ophthalmopathy. The study, taken as a whole, reports: The blood repertoire included most of the expanded thyroid clonotypes above 0.001. Separation of ophthalmopathy from stable hyperthyroidism was achieved by a 13 V-J model.

The CDR3 is 13 amino acids. V lost 4 bases and J 4 bases, leaving 10 bases between the germline ends. CDR1 is MDHEN, CDR2 SYDVKM, per germline. The study left out patients who had uncontrolled infection, other autoimmune disease, pregnancy or lactation. Amplification of TCR beta CDR3 regions used RNA as the template. First-round RT-PCR with HTBI primers amplified the TCR CDR3 region. TCRdb reanalysed the multiplex PCR reads using MiXCR and keeps one entry per CDR3 protein. The sample contains roughly 510,000 distinct CDR3 sequences, 20% to 25% of which appear only once. J is TRBJ1-2 and V is TRBV28; no reliable D call. The sample was blood. The source is a man younger than 30 with Graves' hyperthyroidism. CDR3 DNA sequence: TGTGCCAGCAGTTCACCCGGTCCCTATGGCTACACCTTC. It is translated as CASSSPGPYGYTF.